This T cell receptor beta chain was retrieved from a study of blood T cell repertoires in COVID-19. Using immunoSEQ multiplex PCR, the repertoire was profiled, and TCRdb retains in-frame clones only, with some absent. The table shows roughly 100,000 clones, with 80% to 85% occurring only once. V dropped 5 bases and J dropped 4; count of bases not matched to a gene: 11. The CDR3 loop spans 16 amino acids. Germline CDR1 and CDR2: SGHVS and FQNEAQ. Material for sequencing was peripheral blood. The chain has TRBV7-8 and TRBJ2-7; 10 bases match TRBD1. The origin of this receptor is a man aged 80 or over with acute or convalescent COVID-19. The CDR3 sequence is CASSNERDRGGYEQYF. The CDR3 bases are TGTGCCAGCAGCAACGAAAGGGACAGGGGAGGTTACGAGCAGTACTTC.